A single sample gave rise to the 19 T cell receptor beta chains below, sequenced in a study of technical replicates of blood from several donors. The data were produced by immunoSEQ multiplex PCR, yet TCRdb's version contains in-frame clones alone and is incomplete. Of 68,000 or so clones listed, approximately 93% were seen once; the top ten hold around 4.5%. Sample: PBMCs. Receptors were obtained from a human donor in good health. Some clones in this sample may be carry-over from other donors' samples.

This clone has just one count. This sequence joins TRBV28 and TRBJ1-1; 10 bases are shared with TRBD1. This CDR3 region has 13 residues. Germline V gene sequence: CDR1 MDHEN, CDR2 SYDVKM. With V trimmed by 6 bases and J by 3 bases, 1 base remained unmatched. CDR3 loop: CASRGQGYTEAFF. CDR3 in DNA: TGTGCCAGCAGGGGACAGGGGTACACTGAAGCTTTCTTT.

Only one count was recorded for this clone. The genes are TRBV7-9 and TRBJ2-7; D gene unclear. Germline V CDR1 and CDR2: SEHNR, FQNEAQ (reference sequence). The CDR3 length is 12 residues. The V gene lost 1 base and the J gene lost 4 bases, with 5 bases spanning the gap. The CDR3 spells CASSLGAYEQYF. CDR3 DNA: TGTGCCAGCAGCTTAGGCGCTTACGAGCAGTACTTC.

The rearrangement joins TRBV7-2 to TRBJ2-1; D is possibly TRBD2 (6 bases). This CDR3 is 11 amino acids long. Trimming took 7 bases from V and 8 from J, leaving 9 bases between them. In germline, CDR1 is SGHTA, CDR2 FQGNSA. In DNA, the CDR3 is TGTGCCAGCACCCGGGACTATGAGCAGTTCTTC. Translated, it gives CASTRDYEQFF.

The chain links TRBV5-8 to TRBJ1-2, with 9 bases matching TRBD1. Germline assignment: CDR1 SGHTS and CDR2 YDEGEE. The CDR3 is 14 amino acids. V shed 0 bases and J 7 bases; nucleotides not matched to a gene: 4. CDR3 in DNA: TGTGCCAGCAGCTTGGACAGGGGGCGCGGTGGCTACACCTTC. It encodes CASSLDRGRGGYTF.

This clone was observed a single time. This CDR3 is CAIRPGLALYNEQFF. CDR3 in DNA: TGTGCCATCAGACCGGGACTAGCGCTTTACAATGAGCAGTTCTTC. This chain connects TRBV10-3 to TRBJ2-1; 10 bases agree with TRBD2. In germline, CDR1 is ENHRY, CDR2 SYGVKD. V dropped 6 bases and J dropped 4; count of bases not matched to a gene: 6. There are 15 residues in the CDR3.

The V and J genes are TRBV2 and TRBJ1-1; D gene unclear. The CDR3 is 13 residues long. Germline V lookup: CDR1 SNHLY, CDR2 FYNNEI. The V end lost 3 bases, the J end lost 5 bases, and 10 bases lay between the germline ends. Written as DNA, the CDR3 is TGTGCCAGCAGTGACACCCAAGCAACTGAAGCTTTCTTT. It specifies CASSDTQATEAFF.

The chain uses TRBV5-3 and TRBJ2-1; TRBD2 matches at 11 bases. TRBV5-3 is known as an ORF, though its function is uncertain. The CDR3 extends over 22 amino acids. J gave up 6 bases and V 0 bases, and 23 bases lay outside the gene matches. CDR3 sequence (DNA): TGTGCCAGAAGCTTGGAGGGGCGATCCGGGTGGGAGACTAGCGGGAATGGCAATGAGCAGTTCTTC. Encoded protein: CARSLEGRSGWETSGNGNEQFF.

The chain has TRBV7-9 and TRBJ1-4, with TRBD1 as a possible D gene (6 bases). The CDR3 sequence is 14 residues long. CDR1 is SEHNR, CDR2 FQNEAQ, per germline (reference sequence). The V gene lost 5 bases and the J gene lost 3 bases, with 10 bases spanning the gap. This chain's CDR3 is CASSVQGSNEKLFF. CDR3 in DNA: TGTGCCAGCAGCGTACAGGGTTCTAATGAAAAACTGTTTTTT.

The genes are TRBV29-1 and TRBJ1-4; D is ambiguous. This CDR3 is built from 13 residues. Germline CDR1 is SQVTM and CDR2 is ANQGSEA. The ends were cut back, 7 bases at V and 4 bases at J, with 13 bases in the middle. The DNA of the CDR3 is TGCAGCGCTACCTACCAGCGTAATGAAAAACTGTTTTTT. Amino acid sequence: CSATYQRNEKLFF.

This clone was detected only once. V and J are TRBV27 and TRBJ1-1; no reliable D call. The germline V and J ends were trimmed by 3 bases and 2 bases, with 10 bases remaining between them. CDR3 size: 14 residues. Germline lookup yields CDR1 MNHEY and CDR2 SMNVEV (reference sequence). The CDR3 sequence: CASSLMAQNTEAFF. In nucleotides, the CDR3 is TGTGCCAGCAGTTTGATGGCACAAAACACTGAAGCTTTCTTT.

This chain joins TRBV5-1 and TRBJ2-3; no definite D call. Germline V CDR1 and CDR2: SGHRS, YFSETQ. Trimming removed 4 bases from V and 0 bases from J, with 3 bases in between. This CDR3 is 12 amino acids long. This CDR3 reads CASSISTDTQYF. CDR3 bases: TGCGCCAGCAGCATAAGCACAGATACGCAGTATTTT.

This clone was seen only once. The chain employs TRBV12-5 and TRBJ2-1; a possible D gene is TRBD2 (5 bases). Trimming left V 6 bases short and J 3 bases short, with 12 bases between. The CDR3 totals 14 residues. Germline V gene lookup returns CDR1 LGHNT and CDR2 FRNRAP. CDR3 amino acids: CASGLGLNYNEQFF. Here the CDR3 DNA reads TGTGCTAGTGGCCTCGGACTGAACTACAATGAGCAGTTCTTC. The full variable domain, rest sourced from reference TRBV12-5 and TRBJ2-1, is DARVTQTPRHKVTEMGQEVTMRCQPILGHNTVFWYRQTMMQGLELLAYFRNRAPLDDSGMPKDRFSAEMPDATLATLKIQPSEPRDSAVYFCASGLGLNYNEQFFGPGTRLTVL.

The CDR3 reads CASSPGRDFQETQYF. The CDR3 DNA reads as TGTGCCAGCAGCCCAGGGCGTGACTTCCAAGAGACCCAGTACTTC. The chain carries TRBV7-3 and TRBJ2-5; tentative D call: TRBD1 (5 bases). Trimming cost V 5 bases and J 1 base, with 14 bases left between them. The CDR3 totals 15 residues. CDR1 and CDR2 from the germline V gene are SGHTA and FQGTGA.

This clone was counted once. The chain joins TRBV5-4 to TRBJ1-1; the match to TRBD1 covers 9 bases. The CDR3 is 13 residues long. CDR1 and CDR2 (germline): SGHNT, YYREEE (reference sequence). V was pared by 3 bases and J by 7 bases, with 4 bases of the junction left unmatched. This chain's CDR3 is CASSSGQGREAFF. For the CDR3, the DNA is TGTGCCAGCAGCTCGGGACAGGGCCGTGAAGCTTTCTTT.

This clone came up a few times. The CDR3 nucleotides read TGTGCCAGCAGCGCCACGGGAAGCGGGAGTATCTACAATGAGCAGTTCTTC. Protein product: CASSATGSGSIYNEQFF. This chain joins TRBV7-2 and TRBJ2-1; 8 bases line up with TRBD2. This CDR3 contains 17 residues. Looked up from germline, CDR1 is SGHTA and CDR2 is FQGNSA. The V and J ends lost 5 bases and 3 bases, in that order; junction bases with no gene match: 12.

V and J are TRBV5-6 and TRBJ2-7; 8 nucleotides align to TRBD1. Germline V gene sequence: CDR1 SGHDT, CDR2 YYEEEE. The CDR3 totals 11 residues. The V segment lost 7 bases and the J segment 6 bases; nucleotides outside the gene matches: 3. CDR3 DNA: TGTGCCAGCCAAGGACAGGGCGAGCAGTACTTC. Residues: CASQGQGEQYF.

J is TRBJ2-2 and V is TRBV30, with TRBD2 identical over 11 bases. This CDR3 spans 17 amino acids. Germline CDR1 is GTSNPN and CDR2 is SVGIG (reference sequence). With V trimmed by 4 bases and J by 0 bases, 7 bases remained unmatched. The CDR3 DNA is TGTGCCTGGACCGTACCGGGACTAGCGGCGAACACCGGGGAGCTGTTTTTT. Its protein is CAWTVPGLAANTGELFF.

This clone was seen once. This chain connects TRBV7-9 to TRBJ2-5; 7 positions match TRBD2. This CDR3 contains 14 residues. J was trimmed by 1 base and V by 4 bases; bases with no gene match: 3. In germline, CDR1 is SEHNR, CDR2 FQNEAQ (reference sequence). This CDR3 is CASSSWTSQETQYF. Written as DNA, the CDR3 is TGTGCCAGCAGCTCTTGGACTAGCCAAGAGACCCAGTACTTC.

The chain couples TRBV5-1 to TRBJ1-6, with TRBD1 identical over 8 bases. The CDR3 is 15 amino acids. The V segment lost 1 base and the J segment 5 bases; nucleotides outside the gene matches: 2. CDR1 is SGHRS and CDR2 is YFSETQ in the germline V gene. The CDR3 DNA is TGCGCCAGCAGCTTGCCGACAGGGGATAATTCACCCCTCCACTTT. It specifies CASSLPTGDNSPLHF.